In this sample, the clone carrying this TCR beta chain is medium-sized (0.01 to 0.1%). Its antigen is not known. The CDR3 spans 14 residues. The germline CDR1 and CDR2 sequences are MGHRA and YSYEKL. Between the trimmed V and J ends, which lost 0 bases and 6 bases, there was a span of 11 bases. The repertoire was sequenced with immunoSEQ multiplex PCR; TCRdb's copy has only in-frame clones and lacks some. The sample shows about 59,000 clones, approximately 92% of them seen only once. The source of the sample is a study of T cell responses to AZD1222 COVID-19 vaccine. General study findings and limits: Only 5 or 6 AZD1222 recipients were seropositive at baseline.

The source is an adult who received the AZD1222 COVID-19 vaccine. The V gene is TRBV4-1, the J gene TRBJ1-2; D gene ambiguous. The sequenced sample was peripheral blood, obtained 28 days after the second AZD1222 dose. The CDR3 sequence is CASSQESRGDGYTF. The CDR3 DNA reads TGCGCCAGCAGCCAAGAATCAAGAGGAGATGGCTACACCTTC.